These 11 T cell receptor beta chains were all obtained from the same sample, sequenced in a study of blood T cell repertoires in COVID-19. Libraries were prepared by immunoSEQ multiplex PCR; TCRdb keeps only in-frame clonotypes and omits some of them. In the table there are more than 90,000 clones, 65% to 80% of which are singletons. The sequencing input was peripheral blood. Receptors originate from a man in his forties or fifties with acute or convalescent COVID-19.

The gene calls are TRBV12-3 or TRBV12-4 and TRBJ2-7; no clear D. Trimming pared 5 bases from V and 0 bases from J, leaving 8 bases between. The CDR3 sequence is 13 residues long. This chain's CDR3 is CASSRRSSYEQYF. The CDR3, as DNA: TGTGCCAGCAGTCGGAGAAGCTCCTACGAGCAGTACTTC.

The chain joins TRBV13 to TRBJ2-7; 11 bases fit TRBD2. J gave up 2 bases and V 4 bases, and 16 bases lay outside the gene matches. Germline V gene sequence: CDR1 PRHDT, CDR2 FYEKMQ (reference sequence). This CDR3 has 19 residues. The CDR3 DNA is TGTGCCAGCAGCTCAAGTCCCGGGACTAGCGGACTCAGCCCCTACGAGCAGTACTTC. Its protein is CASSSSPGTSGLSPYEQYF.

The rearrangement joins TRBV9 to TRBJ1-2; D gene unclear. Germline loops: CDR1 SGDLS, CDR2 YYNGEE. This CDR3 has 14 amino acids. V lost 1 base, J lost 4 bases, and 11 bases lay in between. The CDR3 loop is CASSVKPGPYGYTF. CDR3 coding DNA: TGTGCCAGCAGCGTAAAGCCGGGTCCCTATGGCTACACCTTC.

The chain carries TRBV5-1 and TRBJ2-5, with 9 bases fitting TRBD2. The CDR3 sequence is 14 residues long. After removal of 4 bases from V and 5 bases from J, the junction contained 6 bases not matched to a gene. Germline loops: CDR1 SGHRS, CDR2 YFSETQ. The CDR3 coding sequence is TGCGCCAGCAGCCGCAGCGGGGGGCCGGAGACCCAGTACTTC. It encodes CASSRSGGPETQYF.

The rearrangement uses TRBV19 and TRBJ2-5; 8 nucleotides line up with TRBD2. Germline assignment: CDR1 LNHDA and CDR2 SQIVND (reference sequence). The junction had 3 bases not matched to a gene; V was cut back by 3 bases and J by 0 bases. This CDR3 contains 15 residues. The CDR3 is CASSIKRGYQETQYF. The CDR3 nucleotides are TGTGCCAGTAGTATTAAGCGGGGGTACCAAGAGACCCAGTACTTC.

The rearrangement joins TRBV12-5 to TRBJ2-7, with 8 bases that match TRBD1. The CDR3 is 17 amino acids. Germline CDR1 is LGHNT and CDR2 is FRNRAP. V lost 1 base, J lost 3 bases, and 11 bases stayed unmatched. The CDR3 is CASGLGGQGSKVYEQYF. CDR3 in DNA: TGTGCTAGTGGTTTGGGCGGACAGGGATCCAAAGTCTACGAGCAGTACTTC.

The chain is built from TRBV7-9 and TRBJ2-2, with D possibly TRBD2 on 5 matching bases. Germline V gene sequence: CDR1 SEHNR, CDR2 FQNEAQ (reference sequence). V lost 0 bases and J 4 bases, leaving 9 bases between the germline ends. CDR3 length: 15 amino acids. The CDR3 sequence is CASSLAAVITGELFF. The DNA of the CDR3 is TGTGCCAGCAGCTTAGCAGCGGTGATCACCGGGGAGCTGTTTTTT.

The chain carries TRBV29-1 and TRBJ2-3; TRBD2 matches 14 bases. With V trimmed by 7 bases and J by 7 bases, 4 bases remained unmatched. Germline CDR1 SQVTM, CDR2 ANQGSEA. The CDR3 extends over 13 amino acids. The CDR3 loop is CSARTSGRNTQYF. The CDR3 DNA follows: TGCAGCGCCCGGACTAGCGGGAGGAATACGCAGTATTTT.

In its sample, this clone was seen a few times. The rearrangement joins TRBV1 to TRBJ2-2; the table calls TRBD1, which could not be checked here. TRBV1 is designated a pseudogene. The CDR3 has 18 residues. Here the CDR3 DNA reads TGCACCAGCAGCCAAGAAAAGATCGCAGGGGGCATCACCGGGGAGCTGTTTTTT. Amino acids: CTSSQEKIAGGITGELFF.

The chain couples TRBV14 to TRBJ2-3; weak D call: TRBD2 (5 bases). The CDR3 spans 15 residues. CDR1 is SGHDN and CDR2 is FVKESK in the germline V gene. The V and J ends lost 5 bases and 2 bases respectively, with 14 bases between them. Written as DNA, the CDR3 is TGTGCCAGCAGCGGGCACGACTATCCCACAGATACGCAGTATTTT. It yields the protein CASSGHDYPTDTQYF.

A remark on this clone: Within the sample, other DNA sequences also encode this same CDR3. The V and J genes are TRBV19 and TRBJ1-2, with TRBD1 identical over 8 bases. J was trimmed by 7 bases and V by 6 bases; bases with no gene match: 7. Germline CDR1 is LNHDA and CDR2 is SQIVND (reference sequence). The CDR3 has 13 residues. This chain's CDR3 is CASSPQGAGGYTF. The CDR3 DNA sequence: TGTGCCAGTAGCCCCCAGGGGGCGGGTGGCTACACCTTC.